A single sample is the source of the 11 T cell receptor beta chains below, sequenced in a study of blood T cells in healthy people across ages. A second PCR, run for about 7 to 11 cycles, used a sample-barcoded 5' primer plus a J-beta primer mix. Each CDR3 protein is one row after TCRdb ran MiXCR on the 5' RACE reads. The sample holds around 1.5 million distinct CDR3 sequences, 42% seen once. The sample comprised blood. These receptors all come from a woman aged 18-30 years in good health.

The chain combines TRBV27 with TRBJ1-4, with D hard to call. V lost 4 bases and J 2 bases, leaving 5 bases between the germline ends. Per the germline V gene, CDR1 is MNHEY and CDR2 is SMNVEV (reference sequence). This CDR3 has 13 residues. CDR3 sequence: CASSWQTNEKLFF. The CDR3 nucleotides are TGTGCCAGCAGTTGGCAGACTAATGAAAAACTGTTTTTT.

V and J are TRBV10-3 and TRBJ2-7, with TRBD2 matching over 7 bases. CDR3 length equals 16 residues. The V and J ends lost 11 bases and 1 base, in that order; junction bases with no gene match: 17. The germline gives CDR1 ENHRY, CDR2 SYGVKD. CDR3 DNA: TGTGCCGTTAGTGAGCCCGTGGGGCGGGGGTCCTACGAGCAGTACTTC. This codes for CAVSEPVGRGSYEQYF.

The table lists this clonotype with many counts. The chain recombines TRBV4-1 with TRBJ1-2, with 9 positions matching TRBD1. The CDR3 has 15 residues. V gave up 2 bases and J gave up 8 bases; unmatched junction bases: 9. The germline gives CDR1 MGHRA, CDR2 YSYEKL. CDR3 nucleotides: TGCGCCAGCAGCCAACAAACAGGGGGCATCACCGGCTACACCTTC. Translated: CASSQQTGGITGYTF.

In regard to this clonotype: A much bigger clone sits one base away, suggesting this may be a read error. The chain links TRBV10-3 to TRBJ2-1; no definite D call. The J call may be incorrect, as the DNA end agrees better with TRBJ2-7. Germline CDR1 is ENHRY and CDR2 is SYGVKD. The CDR3 consists of 15 residues. CDR3 nucleotides: TGTGCCATCAGTGATTCGTCCGGCGGTGACAATGAGCAGTACTTC. Translation: CAISDSSGGDNEQYF.

As for this clonotype: It may be a read error: a sequence one base away is much more abundant. This sequence joins TRBV6-5 and TRBJ2-5; TRBD2 aligns across 10 bases. The assigned J gene may be wrong: the sequence end matches TRBJ2-7 better. The CDR3 runs 16 residues. Per the germline V gene, CDR1 is MNHEY and CDR2 is SVGAGI. CDR3 in DNA: TGTGCCAGCAGTCTCTTAGCGGGAGGTATGGTCTACGAGCAGTACTTC. Protein: CASSLLAGGMVYEQYF.

The genes are TRBV4-1 and TRBJ1-2; the D gene is possibly TRBD1 (5 bases). V was trimmed by 5 bases and J by 2 bases, leaving 18 bases between them. The germline CDR1 and CDR2 sequences are MGHRA and YSYEKL. The CDR3 is made up of 16 amino acids. CDR3 sequence reads: CASSASTRAGNYGYTF. The CDR3 DNA sequence: TGCGCCAGCAGCGCGAGTACGCGCGCAGGGAACTATGGCTACACCTTC.

The V call is TRBV19, the J call TRBJ2-7; D not certain. Germline values: CDR1 LNHDA, CDR2 SQIVND (reference sequence). Trimming took off 7 bases at V and 6 bases at J, with 13 bases between the two ends. The CDR3 spans 12 residues. DNA of the CDR3: TGTGCCAGTAACCCCCTTCTGCCCGAGCAGTACTTC. Translating gives CASNPLLPEQYF.

The rearrangement joins TRBV27 to TRBJ1-2; possible D gene TRBD1, 5 bases. Per the germline V gene, CDR1 is MNHEY and CDR2 is SMNVEV (reference sequence). CDR3 length: 18 amino acids. Trimming pared 0 bases from V and 3 bases from J, leaving 20 bases between. The CDR3 loop reads CASSLSEEAGYGDYGYTF. The CDR3 nucleotides read TGTGCCAGCAGTTTATCGGAGGAAGCAGGGTATGGGGACTATGGCTACACCTTC.

The rearrangement uses TRBV6-6 and TRBJ2-7; TRBD1 aligns across 9 bases. The CDR3 is 15 residues long. Germline values: CDR1 MNHNY, CDR2 SVGAGI (reference sequence). The V gene end was trimmed by 4 bases and the J gene end by 4 bases; junction bases not matched to a gene: 8. The CDR3 sequence: CASSFGDRGGYEQYF. The CDR3 DNA is TGTGCCAGCAGTTTCGGCGACAGGGGGGGTTACGAGCAGTACTTC.

J is TRBJ1-4 and V is TRBV11-1, with 7 bases aligning to TRBD1. Looked up from germline, CDR1 is SGHAT and CDR2 is FQDESV (reference sequence). This CDR3 has 16 amino acids. Trimming removed 5 bases from V and 8 bases from J; junction bases left unmatched: 14. CDR3 region: CASSEWTGGGGEKLFF. CDR3 in DNA: TGTGCCAGCAGCGAATGGACAGGAGGAGGTGGAGAAAAACTGTTTTTT.

This clonotype was picked up a small number of times. The chain recombines TRBV5-1 with TRBJ1-1, with D possibly matching TRBD1 (5 bases). Germline values: CDR1 SGHRS, CDR2 YFSETQ. V shed 0 bases and J shed 1 base, with 10 bases lying between them. The CDR3 covers 15 residues. The CDR3 here is CASSLVTGSNTEAFF. CDR3 nucleotide sequence: TGCGCCAGCAGCTTGGTCACAGGATCGAACACTGAAGCTTTCTTT.